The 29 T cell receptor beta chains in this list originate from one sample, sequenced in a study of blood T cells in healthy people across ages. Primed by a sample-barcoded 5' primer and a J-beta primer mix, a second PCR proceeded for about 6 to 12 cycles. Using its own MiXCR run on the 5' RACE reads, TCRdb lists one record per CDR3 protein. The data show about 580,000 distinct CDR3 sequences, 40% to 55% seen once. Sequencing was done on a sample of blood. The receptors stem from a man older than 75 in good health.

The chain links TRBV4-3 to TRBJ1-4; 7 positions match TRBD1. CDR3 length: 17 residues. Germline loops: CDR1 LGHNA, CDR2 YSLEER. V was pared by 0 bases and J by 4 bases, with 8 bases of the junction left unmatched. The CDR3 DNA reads TGCGCCAGCAGCCAAGAAGGGGCCGGGACAGTTAATGAAAAACTGTTTTTT. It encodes CASSQEGAGTVNEKLFF.

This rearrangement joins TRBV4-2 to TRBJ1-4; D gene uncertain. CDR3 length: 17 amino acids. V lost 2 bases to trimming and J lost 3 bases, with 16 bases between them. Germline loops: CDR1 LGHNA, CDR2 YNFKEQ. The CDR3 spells CASSQNPGREANEKLFF. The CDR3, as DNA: TGTGCCAGCAGCCAAAACCCTGGGCGGGAAGCTAATGAAAAACTGTTTTTT.

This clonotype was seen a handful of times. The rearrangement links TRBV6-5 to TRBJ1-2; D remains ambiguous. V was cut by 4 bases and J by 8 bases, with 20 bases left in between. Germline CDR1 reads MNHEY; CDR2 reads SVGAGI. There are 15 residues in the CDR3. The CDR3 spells CASSSPSLGNRGYTF. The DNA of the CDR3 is TGTGCCAGCAGTTCTCCCTCGTTGGGGAATCGGGGCTACACCTTC.

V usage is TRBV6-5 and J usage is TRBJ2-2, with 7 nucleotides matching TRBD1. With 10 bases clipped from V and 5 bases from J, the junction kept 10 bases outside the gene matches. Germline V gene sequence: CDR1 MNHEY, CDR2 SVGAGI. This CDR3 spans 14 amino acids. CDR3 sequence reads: CATKAPRGTGELFF. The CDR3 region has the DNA TGTGCCACAAAGGCCCCCAGGGGGACCGGGGAGCTGTTTTTT.

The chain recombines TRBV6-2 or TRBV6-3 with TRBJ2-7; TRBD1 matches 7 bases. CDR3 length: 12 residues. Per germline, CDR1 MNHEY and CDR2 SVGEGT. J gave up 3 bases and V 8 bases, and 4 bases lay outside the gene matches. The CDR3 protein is CASRDRDYEQYF. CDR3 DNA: TGTGCCAGCCGGGACAGAGACTACGAGCAGTACTTC.

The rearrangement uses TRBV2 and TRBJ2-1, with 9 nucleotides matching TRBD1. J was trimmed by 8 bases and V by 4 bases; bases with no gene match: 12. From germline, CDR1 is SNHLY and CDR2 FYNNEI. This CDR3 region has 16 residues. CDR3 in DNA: TGTGCCAGCAGTGCAAGGACAGGGGTATCGGTCGATGAGCAGTTCTTC. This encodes CASSARTGVSVDEQFF. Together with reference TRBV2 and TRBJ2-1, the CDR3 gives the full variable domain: EPEVTQTPSHQVTQMGQEVILRCVPISNHLYFYWYRQILGQKVEFLVSFYNNEISEKSEIFDDQFSVERPDGSNFTLKIRSTKLEDSAMYFCASSARTGVSVDEQFFGPGTRLTVL.

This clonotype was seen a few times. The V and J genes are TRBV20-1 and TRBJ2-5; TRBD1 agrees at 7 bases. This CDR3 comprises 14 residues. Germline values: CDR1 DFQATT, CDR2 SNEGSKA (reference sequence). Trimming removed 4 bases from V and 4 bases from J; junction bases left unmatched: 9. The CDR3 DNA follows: TGCAGTGCTACTCGTGACAGGGTGTTAGAGACCCAGTACTTC. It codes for CSATRDRVLETQYF.

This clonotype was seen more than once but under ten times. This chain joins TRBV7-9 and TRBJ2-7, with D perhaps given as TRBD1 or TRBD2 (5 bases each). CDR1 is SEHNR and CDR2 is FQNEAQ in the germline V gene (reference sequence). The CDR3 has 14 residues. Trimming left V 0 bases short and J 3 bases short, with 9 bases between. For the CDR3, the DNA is TGTGCCAGCAGCTTAGCGGGACCCCTCTACGAGCAGTACTTC. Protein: CASSLAGPLYEQYF. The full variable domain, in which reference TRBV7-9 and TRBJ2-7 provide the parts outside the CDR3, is DTGVSQNPRHKITKRGQNVTFRCDPISEHNRLYWYRQTLGQGPEFLTYFQNEAQLEKSRLLSDRFSAERPKGSFSTLEIQRTEQGDSAMYLCASSLAGPLYEQYFGPGTRLTVT.

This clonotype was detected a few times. CDR3 region: CASSLGTGSLNYGYTF. For the CDR3, the DNA is TGCGCCAGCAGCTTGGGGACAGGAAGTCTAAACTATGGCTACACCTTC. This chain connects TRBV5-1 to TRBJ1-2; TRBD1 matches 7 bases. The trim removed 0 bases at V and 2 bases at J, leaving 7 bases unmatched. Germline V gene data show CDR1 as SGHRS and CDR2 as YFSETQ. This CDR3 contains 16 residues.

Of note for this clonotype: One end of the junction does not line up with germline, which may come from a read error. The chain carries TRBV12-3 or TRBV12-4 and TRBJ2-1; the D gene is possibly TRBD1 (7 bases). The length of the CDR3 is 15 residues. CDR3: CASTRGAGSYSEQFF. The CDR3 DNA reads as TGTGCCAGCACCAGGGGGGCAGGCTCCTACAGTGAGCAGTTCTTC.

The chain's CDR3 is CASSGGGVVYNEQFF. The CDR3 DNA sequence: TGCGCCAGCAGCGGGGGGGGCGTTGTCTACAATGAGCAGTTCTTC. This chain connects TRBV5-1 to TRBJ2-1; a weak D match, TRBD2 (7 bases). V gave up 4 bases and J gave up 3 bases, with 14 bases separating them. This CDR3 contains 15 residues. Germline V gene data show CDR1 as SGHRS and CDR2 as YFSETQ.

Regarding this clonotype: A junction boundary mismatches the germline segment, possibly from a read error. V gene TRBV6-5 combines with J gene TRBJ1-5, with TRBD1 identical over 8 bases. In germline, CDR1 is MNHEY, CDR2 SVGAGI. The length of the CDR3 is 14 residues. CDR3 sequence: CASSPTGDNQPKHF. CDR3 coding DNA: TGTGCCAGCAGCCCGACAGGGGACAATCAGCCCAAGCATTTT.

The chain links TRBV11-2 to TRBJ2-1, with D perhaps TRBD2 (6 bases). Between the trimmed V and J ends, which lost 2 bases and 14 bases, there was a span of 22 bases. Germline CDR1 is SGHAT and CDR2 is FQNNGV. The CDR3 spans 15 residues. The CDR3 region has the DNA TGTGCCAGCAGCTTAAATCCGGGAGTGGCTAAGAGGGAGTTCTTC. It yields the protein CASSLNPGVAKREFF.

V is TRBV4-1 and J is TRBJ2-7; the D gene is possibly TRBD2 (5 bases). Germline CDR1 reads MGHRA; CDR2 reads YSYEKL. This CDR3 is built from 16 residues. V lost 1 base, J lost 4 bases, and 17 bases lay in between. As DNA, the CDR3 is TGCGCCAGCAGCCAAGGGGATGGGAGAGGGTTTTACGAGCAGTACTTC. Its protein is CASSQGDGRGFYEQYF.

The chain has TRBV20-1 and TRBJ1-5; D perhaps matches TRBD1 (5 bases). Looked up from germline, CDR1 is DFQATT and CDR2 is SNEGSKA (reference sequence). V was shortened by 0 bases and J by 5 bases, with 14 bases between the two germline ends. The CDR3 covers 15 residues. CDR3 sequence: CSARDPQGGHQPQHF. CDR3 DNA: TGCAGTGCTAGAGATCCGCAGGGAGGGCATCAGCCCCAGCATTTT.

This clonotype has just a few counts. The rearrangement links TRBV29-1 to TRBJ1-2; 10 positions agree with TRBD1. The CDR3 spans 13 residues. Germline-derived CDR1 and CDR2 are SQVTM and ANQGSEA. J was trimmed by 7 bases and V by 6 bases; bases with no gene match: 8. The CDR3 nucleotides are TGCAGCGTGGATCGACAGGGGGCAGGTGGCTACACCTTC. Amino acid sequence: CSVDRQGAGGYTF.

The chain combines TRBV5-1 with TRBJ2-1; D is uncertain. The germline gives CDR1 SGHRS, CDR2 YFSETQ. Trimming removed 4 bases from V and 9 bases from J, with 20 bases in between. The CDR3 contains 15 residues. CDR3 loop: CASSPNRERSFEQFF. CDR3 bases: TGCGCCAGCAGCCCAAACCGAGAGAGGTCGTTTGAGCAGTTCTTC.

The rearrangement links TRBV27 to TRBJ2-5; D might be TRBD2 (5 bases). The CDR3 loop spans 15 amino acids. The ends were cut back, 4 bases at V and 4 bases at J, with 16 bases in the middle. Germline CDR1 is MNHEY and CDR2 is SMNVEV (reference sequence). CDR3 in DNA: TGTGCCAGCAGTTCCCGAAATAGTCGGGGAGAGACCCAGTACTTC. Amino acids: CASSSRNSRGETQYF.

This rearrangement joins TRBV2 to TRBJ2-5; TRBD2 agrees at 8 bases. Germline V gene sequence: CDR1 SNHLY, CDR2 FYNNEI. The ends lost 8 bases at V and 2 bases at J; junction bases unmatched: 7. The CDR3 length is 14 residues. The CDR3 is CASRTSPLQETQYF. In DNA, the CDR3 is TGTGCCAGCCGGACTAGCCCTCTTCAAGAGACCCAGTACTTC.

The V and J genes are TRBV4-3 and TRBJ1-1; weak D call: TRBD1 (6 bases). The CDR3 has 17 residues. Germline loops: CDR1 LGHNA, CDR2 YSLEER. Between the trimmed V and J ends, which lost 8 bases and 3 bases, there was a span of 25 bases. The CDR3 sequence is CASGPRDKRNLDTEAFF. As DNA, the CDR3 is TGCGCCAGCGGCCCTCGGGACAAAAGAAACCTAGACACTGAAGCTTTCTTT.

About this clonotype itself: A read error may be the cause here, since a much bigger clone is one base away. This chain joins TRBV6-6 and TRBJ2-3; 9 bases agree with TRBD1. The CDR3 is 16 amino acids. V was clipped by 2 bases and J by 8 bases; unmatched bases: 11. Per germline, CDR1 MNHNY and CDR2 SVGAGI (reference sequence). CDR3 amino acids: CASSYRRGQGPGTQYF. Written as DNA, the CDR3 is TGTGCCAGCAGTTACCGCAGGGGACAGGGACCTGGTACGCAGTATTTT.

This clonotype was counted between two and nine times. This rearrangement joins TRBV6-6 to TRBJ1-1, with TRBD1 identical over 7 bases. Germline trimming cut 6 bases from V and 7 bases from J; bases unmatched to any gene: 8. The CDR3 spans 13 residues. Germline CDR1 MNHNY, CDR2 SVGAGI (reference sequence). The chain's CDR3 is CASRGTGVIEAFF. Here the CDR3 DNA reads TGTGCCAGCAGGGGTACAGGGGTCATTGAAGCTTTCTTT.

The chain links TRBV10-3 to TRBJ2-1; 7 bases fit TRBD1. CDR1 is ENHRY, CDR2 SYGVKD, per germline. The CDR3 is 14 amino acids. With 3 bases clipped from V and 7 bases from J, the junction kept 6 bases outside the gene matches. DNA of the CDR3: TGTGCCATCAGTGACGGGCAGGGGGAGAATGAGCAGTTCTTC. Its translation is CAISDGQGENEQFF.

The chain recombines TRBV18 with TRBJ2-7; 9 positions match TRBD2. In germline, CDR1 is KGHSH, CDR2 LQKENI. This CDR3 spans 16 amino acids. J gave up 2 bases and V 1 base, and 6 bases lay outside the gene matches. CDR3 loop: CASSPLVSGRAYEQYF. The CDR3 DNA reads TGTGCCAGCTCACCACTTGTTAGCGGGAGAGCCTACGAGCAGTACTTC.

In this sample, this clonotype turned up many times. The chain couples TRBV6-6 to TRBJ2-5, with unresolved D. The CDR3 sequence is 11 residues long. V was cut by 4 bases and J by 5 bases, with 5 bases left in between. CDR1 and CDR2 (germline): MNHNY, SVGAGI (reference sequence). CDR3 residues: CASSWSETQYF. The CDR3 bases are TGTGCCAGCAGTTGGTCCGAGACCCAGTACTTC.

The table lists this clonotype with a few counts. CDR3 DNA: TGCGCCAGCAGTCTTAATGAGGGTTGGGTAGATACGCAGTATTTT. Translating gives CASSLNEGWVDTQYF. V is TRBV4-1 and J is TRBJ2-3; weak D call: TRBD2 (5 bases). The germline V gene has CDR1 MGHRA and CDR2 YSYEKL. V was clipped by 6 bases and J by 5 bases, with 18 bases between them. The CDR3 loop spans 15 amino acids.

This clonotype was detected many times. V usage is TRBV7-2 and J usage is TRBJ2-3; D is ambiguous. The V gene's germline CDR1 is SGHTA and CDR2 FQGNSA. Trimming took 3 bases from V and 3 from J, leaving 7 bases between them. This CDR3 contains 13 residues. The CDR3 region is CASSFVGTDTQYF. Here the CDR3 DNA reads TGTGCCAGCAGCTTTGTAGGTACAGATACGCAGTATTTT.

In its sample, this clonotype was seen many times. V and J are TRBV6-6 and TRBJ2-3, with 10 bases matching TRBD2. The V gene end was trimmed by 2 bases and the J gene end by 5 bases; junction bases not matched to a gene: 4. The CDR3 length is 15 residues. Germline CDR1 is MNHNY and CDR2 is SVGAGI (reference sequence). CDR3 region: CASSYLAGDLDTQYF. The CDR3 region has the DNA TGTGCCAGCAGTTACCTAGCGGGAGATTTAGATACGCAGTATTTT.

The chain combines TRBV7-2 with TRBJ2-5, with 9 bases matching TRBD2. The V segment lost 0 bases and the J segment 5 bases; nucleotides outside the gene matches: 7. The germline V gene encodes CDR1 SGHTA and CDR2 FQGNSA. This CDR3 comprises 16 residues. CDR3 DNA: TGTGCCAGCAGCTTAGCGCTCGGGGCGGGAGGGGAGACCCAGTACTTC. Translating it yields CASSLALGAGGETQYF.